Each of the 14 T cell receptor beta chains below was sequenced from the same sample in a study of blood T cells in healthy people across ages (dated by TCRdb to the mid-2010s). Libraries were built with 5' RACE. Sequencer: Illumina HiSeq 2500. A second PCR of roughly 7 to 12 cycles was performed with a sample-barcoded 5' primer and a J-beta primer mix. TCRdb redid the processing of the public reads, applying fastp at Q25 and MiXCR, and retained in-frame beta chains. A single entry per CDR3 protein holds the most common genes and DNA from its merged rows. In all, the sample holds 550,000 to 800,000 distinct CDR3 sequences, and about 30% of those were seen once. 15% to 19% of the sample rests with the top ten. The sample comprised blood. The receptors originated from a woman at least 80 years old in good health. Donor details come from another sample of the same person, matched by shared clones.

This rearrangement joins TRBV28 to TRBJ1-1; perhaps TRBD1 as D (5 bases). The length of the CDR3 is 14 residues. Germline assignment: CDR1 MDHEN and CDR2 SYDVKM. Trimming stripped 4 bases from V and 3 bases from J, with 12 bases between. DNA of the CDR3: TGTGCCAGCAGTTCCGGGGGGGACGACACTGAAGCTTTCTTT. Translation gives CASSSGGDDTEAFF.

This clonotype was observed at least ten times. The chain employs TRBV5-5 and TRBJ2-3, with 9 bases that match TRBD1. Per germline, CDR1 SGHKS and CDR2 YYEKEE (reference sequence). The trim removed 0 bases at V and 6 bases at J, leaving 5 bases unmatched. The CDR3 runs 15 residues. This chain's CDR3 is CASSLGTGVPDTQYF. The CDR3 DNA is TGTGCCAGCAGCTTGGGGACAGGGGTTCCCGATACGCAGTATTTT.

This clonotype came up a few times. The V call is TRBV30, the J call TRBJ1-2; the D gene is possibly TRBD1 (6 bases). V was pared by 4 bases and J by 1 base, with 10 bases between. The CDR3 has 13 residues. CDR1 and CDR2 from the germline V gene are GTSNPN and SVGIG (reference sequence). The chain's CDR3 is CAWKGGFNYGYTF. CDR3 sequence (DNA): TGTGCCTGGAAGGGGGGTTTTAACTATGGCTACACCTTC.

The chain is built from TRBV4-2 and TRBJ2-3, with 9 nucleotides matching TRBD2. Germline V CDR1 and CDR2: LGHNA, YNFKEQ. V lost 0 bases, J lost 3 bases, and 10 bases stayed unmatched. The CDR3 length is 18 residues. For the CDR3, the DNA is TGTGCCAGCAGCCAAGATTCTAAAGCGGGAGGAGGAACAGATACGCAGTATTTT. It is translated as CASSQDSKAGGGTDTQYF.

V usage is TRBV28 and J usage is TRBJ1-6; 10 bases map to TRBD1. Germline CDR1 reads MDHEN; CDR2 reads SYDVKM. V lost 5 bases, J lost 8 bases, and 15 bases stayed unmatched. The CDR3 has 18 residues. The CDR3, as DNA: TGTGCCAGCAGTCTACCAGCCGGGACAGGGGTTCGAGATTCACCCCTCCACTTT. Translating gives CASSLPAGTGVRDSPLHF.

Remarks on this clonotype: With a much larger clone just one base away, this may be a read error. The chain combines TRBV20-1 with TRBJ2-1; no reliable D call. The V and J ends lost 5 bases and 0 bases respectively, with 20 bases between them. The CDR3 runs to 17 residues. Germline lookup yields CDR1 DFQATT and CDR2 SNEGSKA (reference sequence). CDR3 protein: CSAGTKSSTSSYNEQFF. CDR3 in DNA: TGCAGTGCTGGAACCAAGTCCTCGACCAGCTCCTACAATGAGCAGTTCTTC.

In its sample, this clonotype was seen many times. This chain's CDR3 is CASSLSVRNIQYF. The CDR3 DNA sequence: TGTGCCAGCAGTTTATCGGTACGGAACATTCAGTACTTC. The rearrangement joins TRBV27 to TRBJ2-4; D gene unclear. The V gene lost 0 bases and the J gene lost 7 bases, with 7 bases spanning the gap. The CDR3 has 13 residues. The germline CDR1 and CDR2 sequences are MNHEY and SMNVEV (reference sequence).

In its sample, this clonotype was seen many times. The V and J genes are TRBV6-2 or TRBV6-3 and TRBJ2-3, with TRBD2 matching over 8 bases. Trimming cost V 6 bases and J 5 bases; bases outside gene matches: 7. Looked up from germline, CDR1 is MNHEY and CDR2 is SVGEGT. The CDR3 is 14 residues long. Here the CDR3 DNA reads TGTGCCAGCAGCGGGGGGGCGGTGGTAGATACGCAGTATTTT. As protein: CASSGGAVVDTQYF.

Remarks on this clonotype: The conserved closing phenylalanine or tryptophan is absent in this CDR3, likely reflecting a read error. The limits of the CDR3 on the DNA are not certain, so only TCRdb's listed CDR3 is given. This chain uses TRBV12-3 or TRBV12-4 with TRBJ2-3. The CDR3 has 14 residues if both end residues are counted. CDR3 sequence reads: CASSSWVRADTQYS.

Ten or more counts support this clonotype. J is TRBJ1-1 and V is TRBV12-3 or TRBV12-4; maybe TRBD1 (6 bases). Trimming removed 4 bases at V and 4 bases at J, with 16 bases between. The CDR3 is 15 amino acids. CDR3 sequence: CASSYTGSGGTEAFF. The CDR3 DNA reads TGTGCCAGCAGTTACACAGGGAGTGGTGGCACTGAAGCTTTCTTT.

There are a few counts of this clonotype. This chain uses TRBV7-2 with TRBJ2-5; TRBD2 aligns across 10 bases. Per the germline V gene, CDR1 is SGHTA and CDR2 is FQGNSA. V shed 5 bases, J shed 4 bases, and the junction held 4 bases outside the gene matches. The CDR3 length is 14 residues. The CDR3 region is CASSKGLARETQYF. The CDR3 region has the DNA TGTGCCAGCAGCAAGGGACTAGCGAGAGAGACCCAGTACTTC.

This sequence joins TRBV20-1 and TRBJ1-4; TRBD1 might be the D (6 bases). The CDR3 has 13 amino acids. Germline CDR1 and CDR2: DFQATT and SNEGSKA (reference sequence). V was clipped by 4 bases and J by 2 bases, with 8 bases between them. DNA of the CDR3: TGCAGTGCTAACAGGGCCACTAATGAAAAACTGTTTTTT. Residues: CSANRATNEKLFF.

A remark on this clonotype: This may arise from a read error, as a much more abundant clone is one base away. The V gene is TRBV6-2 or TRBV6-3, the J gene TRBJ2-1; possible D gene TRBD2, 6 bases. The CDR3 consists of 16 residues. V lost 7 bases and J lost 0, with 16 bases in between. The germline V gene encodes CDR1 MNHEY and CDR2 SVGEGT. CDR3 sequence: CASTAPGVRSYNEQFF. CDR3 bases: TGTGCCAGCACCGCCCCGGGGGTTCGCTCCTACAATGAGCAGTTCTTC.

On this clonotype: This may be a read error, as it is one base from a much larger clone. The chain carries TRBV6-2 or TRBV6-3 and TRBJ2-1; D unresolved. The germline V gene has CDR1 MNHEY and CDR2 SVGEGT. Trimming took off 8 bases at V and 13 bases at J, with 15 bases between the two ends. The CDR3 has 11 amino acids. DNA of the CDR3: TGTGCCAGCCTCTTAAAGGAGACCCAGTTCTTC. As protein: CASLLKETQFF.